These T cell receptor beta chains were read from a single sample in a study of blood T cell repertoires in COVID-19. The data were produced by immunoSEQ multiplex PCR, yet TCRdb's version contains in-frame clones alone and is incomplete. In the table there are fewer than 250,000 clones, 80% to 90% of which are singletons. The specimen sequenced was peripheral blood. These receptors all come from a woman in her seventies with active or convalescent COVID-19. Both conserved end residues are trimmed from each CDR3. Fields, in order: V gene, J gene, CDR3 protein.

v_gene: TRBV4-1; j_gene: TRBJ1-5; CDR3aa: ASSQTVGQGNQPQH
v_gene: TRBV12-3/TRBV12-4; j_gene: TRBJ1-1; CDR3aa: ASGGVHLREAF
v_gene: TRBV27; j_gene: TRBJ2-6; CDR3aa: ASTGDASSGANVLT
v_gene: TRBV3-1/TRBV3-2; j_gene: TRBJ2-2; CDR3aa: ASSPPPGLAGADTGELF
v_gene: TRBV11-2; j_gene: TRBJ2-7; CDR3aa: ASSLALGPIEQY
v_gene: TRBV6-2/TRBV6-3; j_gene: TRBJ2-3; CDR3aa: ASSRSVLAGALSTDTQY
v_gene: TRBV5-5; j_gene: TRBJ1-6; CDR3aa: ASSLTGDAGNSPLH
v_gene: TRBV15; j_gene: TRBJ2-2; CDR3aa: ATSRVLAGGLTGELF
v_gene: TRBV4-1; j_gene: TRBJ2-3; CDR3aa: ASSQDILATSTDTQY
v_gene: TRBV6-1; j_gene: TRBJ1-2; CDR3aa: ASSGRWDSLSHGYT
v_gene: TRBV11-2; j_gene: TRBJ2-1; CDR3aa: ASSLNGLAGVYNEQF
v_gene: TRBV5-1; j_gene: TRBJ2-2; CDR3aa: ASSPPLTSGTGELF
v_gene: TRBV19; j_gene: TRBJ2-1; CDR3aa: ATQPKREVWNEQF
v_gene: TRBV27; j_gene: TRBJ2-3; CDR3aa: ASSLLGTDTQY
v_gene: TRBV5-1; j_gene: TRBJ1-4; CDR3aa: ASSDPSNEKLF
v_gene: TRBV5-5; j_gene: TRBJ2-3; CDR3aa: ASSLIGVAGATDTQY
v_gene: TRBV7-2; j_gene: TRBJ2-6; CDR3aa: ASSPTVSGANVLT
v_gene: TRBV27; j_gene: TRBJ2-5; CDR3aa: ASSLRYSGTETQY
v_gene: TRBV9; j_gene: TRBJ2-5; CDR3aa: ASSTGQQETQY
v_gene: TRBV9; j_gene: TRBJ2-5; CDR3aa: ASSVSTGGWEETQY
v_gene: TRBV5-1; j_gene: TRBJ2-7; CDR3aa: ASSTLPGSYEQY
v_gene: TRBV4-1; j_gene: TRBJ2-5; CDR3aa: ASSQQGLNQETQY
v_gene: TRBV5-6; j_gene: TRBJ2-5; CDR3aa: ASSSSGQFQETQY
v_gene: TRBV28; j_gene: TRBJ2-1; CDR3aa: ASSLIPGWQF
v_gene: TRBV5-1; j_gene: TRBJ2-1; CDR3aa: ASSVSGTGYNEQF
v_gene: TRBV5-1; j_gene: TRBJ2-3; CDR3aa: ASSLVGREVGTDTQY
v_gene: TRBV10-3; j_gene: TRBJ2-1; CDR3aa: AISESSWGVISYEQF
v_gene: TRBV30; j_gene: TRBJ1-1; CDR3aa: AWREQGASTEAF
v_gene: TRBV7-9; j_gene: TRBJ2-3; CDR3aa: ASSLGGLADRETQY
v_gene: TRBV27; j_gene: TRBJ2-7; CDR3aa: ASRAIGYRGTYEQY
v_gene: TRBV6-1; j_gene: TRBJ2-4; CDR3aa: ASSEASQGKDIQY
v_gene: TRBV19; j_gene: TRBJ2-2; CDR3aa: ASSIQGGLDTGELF
v_gene: TRBV28; j_gene: TRBJ1-2; CDR3aa: ASSLYTTGLGYGYT
v_gene: TRBV5-1; j_gene: TRBJ1-1; CDR3aa: ASRQGVNTEAF
v_gene: TRBV6-1; j_gene: TRBJ1-3; CDR3aa: ASSGQGESSGNTIY
v_gene: TRBV19; j_gene: TRBJ1-2; CDR3aa: ASKGAGGYT
v_gene: TRBV5-1; j_gene: TRBJ2-1; CDR3aa: ASSAGQGNYNEQF
v_gene: TRBV2; j_gene: TRBJ1-2; CDR3aa: ATLDYGYT
v_gene: TRBV5-6; j_gene: TRBJ2-7; CDR3aa: ASSTGTGSLTSHEQY
v_gene: TRBV29-1; j_gene: TRBJ2-3; CDR3aa: SVAGITDTQY
v_gene: TRBV7-6; j_gene: TRBJ2-4; CDR3aa: ASSMPGVGNIQY
v_gene: TRBV18; j_gene: TRBJ2-2; CDR3aa: ASSPPEGSPAGELF
v_gene: TRBV30; j_gene: TRBJ2-7; CDR3aa: AWSSSPHEQY
v_gene: TRBV27; j_gene: TRBJ2-1; CDR3aa: ASHGLAGARGPSEQF